This TCR beta chain was sequenced for a study of lymphopenia after photon versus proton radiotherapy (dated by TCRdb to about 2019). Some background on the complete study: The study compared the immunological effects of photon versus proton radiation therapy in patients with gastrointestinal tumors who developed high-grade lymphopenia. The goal of the study was to characterize the differences between the two radiation modalities in how they affect the immune system. The cohort comprised 15 to 20 patients with gastrointestinal tumors who received either photon or proton therapy and then developed lymphopenia. Points the paper makes about the study in general: The authors looked at the survival association only in patients who died, and they framed better survival with proton therapy as a possibility rather than a demonstrated result. Relative stability during treatment was observed in proton-treated patients, whereas loss of naive T cells and TCR diversity and gain of effector/memory populations were observed in photon-treated patients. Across the cohort, among patients who died, a greater drop in TCR diversity after the nadir was inversely correlated with overall survival time. After the lymphocyte count nadir, photon-treated repertoires showed oligoclonal expansion, especially of CD8+ Temra cells, which drove the drop in diversity.

This clone has only one observation. What antigen it recognizes has not been identified. No much larger clonotype is one base removed from it; base qualities were not supplied. Library preparation used the immunoSEQ multiplex PCR assay. T cell repertoires were profiled by deep sequencing of rearranged TCR beta loci, alongside multiparametric flow cytometry. The table was pulled from immuneACCESS by TCRdb, which kept in-frame rearrangements only. Such tables lose some clones; where checked, under half of the loss comes from unresolved V genes, and the rest has no known cause. The sample table contains about 83,000 clones; only one count was recorded for around 83% of them. Approximately 1.3% of the sample is in the top ten clones. Reading from cysteine to phenylalanine, the CDR3 counts 14 amino acids. Only CDR3 DNA is held: 42 bases, read in frame from base 1. Unmatched junction bases come to 2, with V trimmed by 6 bases and J by 0 bases. The germline V gene specifies MNHEY as CDR1 and SVGAGI as CDR2.

Sequencing was performed on peripheral blood, taken from a patient treated with proton-based radiotherapy. The sequence came from a man aged 60-69 years with pancreatic cancer. Recombination connected TRBV6-5 to TRBJ2-7; 10 bases in the middle match TRBD1. The encoded CDR3 is CASSWTGGSYEQYF. The bases are TGTGCCAGCAGCTGGACAGGGGGCTCCTACGAGCAGTACTTC.